One and the same sample provided the 26 T cell receptor beta chains below, sequenced in a study of blood T cell repertoires in COVID-19. Some clones are missing from TCRdb's copy, which holds only in-frame ones; the method was immunoSEQ multiplex PCR. Altogether about 370,000 clones are present, approximately 92% being singletons, with the ten largest covering roughly 1%. Sequencing was done on a sample of PBMCs or T cells enriched from blood (not recorded which). These receptors all stem from a man between 18 and 35 years old who had recovered from COVID-19.

The chain has TRBV10-1 and TRBJ2-7, with a tentative D call TRBD2 (5 bases). Trimming shortened V by 0 bases and J by 5 bases, and 8 bases separated the two germline ends. Germline V gives CDR1 WNHNN, CDR2 SYGVQD (reference sequence). The CDR3 is 13 amino acids. CDR3 sequence: CASSESTGNEQYF. As DNA, the CDR3 is TGCGCCAGCAGTGAGTCGACGGGAAACGAGCAGTACTTC.

The chain uses TRBV5-1 and TRBJ2-1; 11 bases line up with TRBD1. The CDR3 loop spans 16 amino acids. Trimming cost V 3 bases and J 7 bases; bases outside gene matches: 9. Germline assignment: CDR1 SGHRS and CDR2 YFSETQ. The CDR3 region has the DNA TGCGCCAGCAGCTCGGGAGGAGGGACAGGGGGGAATGAGCAGTTCTTC. It encodes CASSSGGGTGGNEQFF. Together with reference TRBV5-1 and TRBJ2-1, the CDR3 gives the full variable domain: KAGVTQTPRYLIKTRGQQVTLSCSPISGHRSVSWYQQTPGQGLQFLFEYFSETQRNKGNFPGRFSGRQFSNSRSEMNVSTLELGDSALYLCASSSGGGTGGNEQFFGPGTRLTVL.

The chain carries TRBV11-3 and TRBJ2-1; 7 bases line up with TRBD1. Germline-derived CDR1 and CDR2 are SGHNT and YENEEA. This CDR3 is built from 16 residues. V shed 0 bases and J 0 bases; nucleotides not matched to a gene: 2. The CDR3 DNA is TGTGCCAGCAGCTTAGAACAGGGGAGCTCCTACAATGAGCAGTTCTTC. Protein product: CASSLEQGSSYNEQFF. The variable domain in full, completed from reference TRBV11-3 and TRBJ2-1, reads EAGVVQSPRYKIIEKKQPVAFWCNPISGHNTLYWYLQNLGQGPELLIRYENEEAVDDSQLPKDRFSAERLKGVDSTLKIQPAELGDSAVYLCASSLEQGSSYNEQFFGPGTRLTVL.

The genes are TRBV2 and TRBJ1-6, with no clear D. The CDR3 sequence is 12 residues long. Germline values: CDR1 SNHLY, CDR2 FYNNEI. Trimming took off 0 bases at V and 12 bases at J, with 6 bases between the two ends. CDR3 sequence reads: CASSEALGPLHF. In nucleotides, the CDR3 is TGTGCCAGCAGTGAAGCGCTAGGACCCCTCCACTTT.

The rearrangement joins TRBV2 to TRBJ2-3; D unresolved. The CDR3 covers 11 residues. CDR1 is SNHLY, CDR2 FYNNEI, per germline. Trimming stripped 3 bases from V and 7 bases from J, with 5 bases between. The CDR3 region is CASSDLNTQYF. The DNA of the CDR3 is TGTGCCAGCAGTGATTTAAATACGCAGTATTTT.

The V and J genes are TRBV18 and TRBJ2-1; no firm D call. Trimming took 0 bases from V and 10 from J, leaving 7 bases between them. There are 12 residues in the CDR3. Germline V gene lookup returns CDR1 KGHSH and CDR2 LQKENI. The CDR3 DNA follows: TGTGCCAGCTCACCACCGCAGCGCGAGCAGTTCTTC. As protein: CASSPPQREQFF.

The chain joins TRBV6-5 to TRBJ1-5; D unclear. This CDR3 region has 15 residues. The germline V and J ends were trimmed by 2 bases and 0 bases, with 8 bases remaining between them. Germline CDR1 is MNHEY and CDR2 is SVGAGI. The CDR3 sequence: CASSYDLYSNQPQHF. CDR3 DNA sequence: TGTGCCAGCAGTTACGATCTATATAGCAATCAGCCCCAGCATTTT.

This chain links TRBV9 with TRBJ2-2, with TRBD2 matching over 10 bases. The CDR3 has 15 amino acids. V was clipped by 4 bases and J by 6 bases; unmatched bases: 6. The germline CDR1 and CDR2 sequences are SGDLS and YYNGEE. The CDR3 region has the DNA TGTGCCAGCAGCTCCTCTAGCGGGAGTCCCGGGGAGCTGTTTTTT. Amino acids: CASSSSSGSPGELFF.

The rearrangement uses TRBV5-1 and TRBJ2-1, with D maybe TRBD2 (6 bases). Germline V CDR1 and CDR2: SGHRS, YFSETQ. The ends were cut back, 2 bases at V and 4 bases at J, with 10 bases in the middle. The CDR3 is 14 amino acids. CDR3 amino acids: CASSLSAGYNEQFF. DNA of the CDR3: TGCGCCAGCAGCTTAAGTGCGGGGTACAATGAGCAGTTCTTC. Looking up the rest from reference TRBV5-1 and TRBJ2-1 gives the full variable domain: KAGVTQTPRYLIKTRGQQVTLSCSPISGHRSVSWYQQTPGQGLQFLFEYFSETQRNKGNFPGRFSGRQFSNSRSEMNVSTLELGDSALYLCASSLSAGYNEQFFGPGTRLTVL.

The rearrangement uses TRBV7-2 and TRBJ2-1; 9 bases line up with TRBD1. Germline V lookup: CDR1 SGHTA, CDR2 FQGNSA. After removal of 5 bases from V and 6 bases from J, the junction contained 5 bases not matched to a gene. The CDR3 consists of 14 residues. The CDR3, as DNA: TGTGCCAGCAGCAGACAGGGGGGGCCCAATGAGCAGTTCTTC. Protein product: CASSRQGGPNEQFF.

The rearrangement links TRBV30 to TRBJ2-1; 14 bases are shared with TRBD2. Germline trimming cut 1 base from V and 8 bases from J; bases unmatched to any gene: 7. This CDR3 comprises 16 residues. Looked up from germline, CDR1 is GTSNPN and CDR2 is SVGIG (reference sequence). CDR3 bases: TGTGCCTGGAGTGCCTCGACTAGCGGGAGGGCCCATGAGCAGTTCTTC. Protein sequence: CAWSASTSGRAHEQFF.

This chain uses TRBV12-5 with TRBJ1-2; no clear D gene. This CDR3 is 16 amino acids long. Trimming shortened V by 6 bases and J by 4 bases, and 21 bases separated the two germline ends. Germline V gene data show CDR1 as LGHNT and CDR2 as FRNRAP. This chain's CDR3 is CASGRQLRDTLYGYTF. Here the CDR3 DNA reads TGTGCTAGTGGCCGACAACTACGGGATACGCTCTATGGCTACACCTTC.

This clone was counted only a few times. The rearrangement links TRBV7-9 to TRBJ2-7, with D possibly being TRBD1 (5 bases). V was clipped by 4 bases and J by 2 bases, with 15 bases between them. The CDR3 covers 15 residues. Germline V gives CDR1 SEHNR, CDR2 FQNEAQ (reference sequence). The CDR3 spells CASSSDSVTTYEQYF. The DNA of the CDR3 is TGTGCCAGCAGCTCAGACAGCGTGACCACCTACGAGCAGTACTTC.

The chain uses TRBV20-1 and TRBJ1-1; D unresolved. Trimming took off 3 bases at V and 1 base at J, with 9 bases between the two ends. Germline CDR1 DFQATT, CDR2 SNEGSKA (reference sequence). The CDR3 spans 13 residues. The DNA of the CDR3 is TGCAGTGCTAGTAAAAACGGGAACACTGAAGCTTTCTTT. Translation gives CSASKNGNTEAFF.

The chain is built from TRBV28 and TRBJ1-5; a possible D gene is TRBD1 (6 bases). The length of the CDR3 is 14 residues. Per germline, CDR1 MDHEN and CDR2 SYDVKM. Trimming pared 6 bases from V and 7 bases from J, leaving 16 bases between. CDR3 nucleotides: TGTGCCAGCAGAACACAGGGCCCGAGGCAGCCCCAGCATTTT. It specifies CASRTQGPRQPQHF.

The V gene is TRBV18, the J gene TRBJ2-7, with TRBD2 identical over 9 bases. The CDR3 has 16 amino acids. The germline V gene has CDR1 KGHSH and CDR2 LQKENI. J lost 4 bases, V lost 1 base, and 8 bases had no gene match. The DNA for the CDR3 is TGTGCCAGCTCACCACTCCCAGCGGGAGGTCGGTACGAGCAGTACTTC. Translated: CASSPLPAGGRYEQYF.

V is TRBV18 and J is TRBJ1-2; D is perhaps TRBD1 (5 bases). Germline CDR1 reads KGHSH; CDR2 reads LQKENI. V lost 5 bases to trimming and J lost 0 bases, with 13 bases between them. The CDR3 consists of 15 residues. CDR3 DNA: TGTGCCAGCTCATACGGCCCGGGGGCTAACTATGGCTACACCTTC. Translating it yields CASSYGPGANYGYTF.

A word on this clone: The identical CDR3 is also encoded by other nucleotide sequences in the sample. The J gene is TRBJ1-5, the V gene TRBV5-1; D gene ambiguous. CDR1 and CDR2 from the germline V gene are SGHRS and YFSETQ. The CDR3 is made up of 16 amino acids. V was shortened by 0 bases and J by 2 bases, with 12 bases between the two germline ends. As DNA, the CDR3 is TGCGCCAGCAGCTTGGAGGGTCGGGGAGGCAATCAGCCCCAGCATTTT. Amino acid sequence: CASSLEGRGGNQPQHF.

The J gene is TRBJ1-5, the V gene TRBV6-1, with D perhaps matching TRBD1 (5 bases). The germline V gene has CDR1 MNHNS and CDR2 SASEGT. The CDR3 runs to 14 residues. V shed 2 bases and J shed 5 bases, with 10 bases lying between them. Here the CDR3 DNA reads TGTGCCAGCAGTGAAAGCGGGGGTGATCAGCCCCAGCATTTT. It codes for CASSESGGDQPQHF.

The genes are TRBV24-1 and TRBJ1-1; tentatively, D is TRBD1 (5 bases). CDR3 size: 12 residues. Germline CDR1 KGHDR, CDR2 SFDVKD. Trimming shortened V by 1 base and J by 10 bases, and 9 bases separated the two germline ends. The CDR3 DNA reads TGTGCCACCAGTGATTTAAGGGGATCAGCTTTCTTT. Translating it yields CATSDLRGSAFF.

To note about this clone: A junction boundary mismatches the germline segment, possibly from a read error. The gene calls are TRBV4-1 and TRBJ2-7; possible D gene TRBD1, 6 bases. The CDR3 runs 14 residues. CDR1 MGHRA and CDR2 YSYEKL come from the germline V gene. The CDR3: CASSQDRNSYEQYF. CDR3 bases: TGCGCCAGCAGTCAAGACAGGAATTCCTACGAGCAGTACTTC.

A single count supports this clone. The gene calls are TRBV5-1 and TRBJ2-1; D might be TRBD1 (5 bases). CDR1 is SGHRS, CDR2 YFSETQ, per germline. The CDR3 covers 15 residues. Trimming left V 4 bases short and J 7 bases short, with 18 bases between. This CDR3 is CASSRDSLRSNEQFF. Written as DNA, the CDR3 is TGCGCCAGCAGCCGAGACAGTTTGAGGTCAAATGAGCAGTTCTTC. Full variable domain (missing parts from reference TRBV5-1 and TRBJ2-1): KAGVTQTPRYLIKTRGQQVTLSCSPISGHRSVSWYQQTPGQGLQFLFEYFSETQRNKGNFPGRFSGRQFSNSRSEMNVSTLELGDSALYLCASSRDSLRSNEQFFGPGTRLTVL.

The chain has TRBV5-5 and TRBJ2-5, with 9 bases aligning to TRBD2. With 0 bases clipped from V and 2 bases from J, the junction kept 11 bases outside the gene matches. CDR1 and CDR2 (germline): SGHKS, YYEKEE (reference sequence). The CDR3 totals 18 residues. The CDR3 nucleotides read TGTGCCAGCAGCTTGGGTGTCCTAGCGGGGAGGAGACAAGAGACCCAGTACTTC. Its translation: CASSLGVLAGRRQETQYF.

The gene calls are TRBV2 and TRBJ2-7, with 9 bases fitting TRBD1. The CDR3 is made up of 14 amino acids. Looked up from germline, CDR1 is SNHLY and CDR2 is FYNNEI. The V gene end was trimmed by 6 bases and the J gene end by 9 bases; junction bases not matched to a gene: 12. In nucleotides, the CDR3 is TGTGCCAGCAGCACGGACAGGGGCGTTACGGTGCAGTACTTC. It specifies CASSTDRGVTVQYF.

V gene TRBV7-8 combines with J gene TRBJ2-1; 7 bases map to TRBD2. The germline gives CDR1 SGHVS, CDR2 FQNEAQ. Unmatched junction bases numbered 0, after V lost 3 bases and J lost 1 base. The CDR3 has 14 residues. CDR3 sequence (DNA): TGTGCCAGCAGCTTCGGGGGGTCCTACAATGAGCAGTTCTTC. As protein: CASSFGGSYNEQFF.

The rearrangement links TRBV7-3 to TRBJ2-3, with 11 bases fitting TRBD2. Trimming removed 3 bases from V and 7 bases from J; junction bases left unmatched: 12. The CDR3 extends over 17 amino acids. Germline CDR1 and CDR2: SGHTA and FQGTGA. CDR3 region: CASSLYLAGGGLNTQYF. CDR3 nucleotide sequence: TGTGCCAGCAGCTTGTATCTAGCGGGAGGAGGTTTAAATACGCAGTATTTT.